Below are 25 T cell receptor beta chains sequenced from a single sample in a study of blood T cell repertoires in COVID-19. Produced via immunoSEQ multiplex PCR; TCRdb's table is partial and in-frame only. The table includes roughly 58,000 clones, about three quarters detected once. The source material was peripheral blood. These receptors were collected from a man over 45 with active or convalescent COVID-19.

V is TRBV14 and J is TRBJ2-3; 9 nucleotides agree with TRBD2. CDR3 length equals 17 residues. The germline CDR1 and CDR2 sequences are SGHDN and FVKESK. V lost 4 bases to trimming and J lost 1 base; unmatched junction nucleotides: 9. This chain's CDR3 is CASSLISPSGGTDTQYF. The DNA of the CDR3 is TGTGCCAGCAGCCTCATAAGTCCTAGCGGGGGCACAGATACGCAGTATTTT. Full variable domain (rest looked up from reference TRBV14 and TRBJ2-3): EAGVTQFPSHSVIEKGQTVTLRCDPISGHDNLYWYRRVMGKEIKFLLHFVKESKQDESGMPNNRFLAERTGGTYSTLKVQPAELEDSGVYFCASSLISPSGGTDTQYFGPGTRLTVL.

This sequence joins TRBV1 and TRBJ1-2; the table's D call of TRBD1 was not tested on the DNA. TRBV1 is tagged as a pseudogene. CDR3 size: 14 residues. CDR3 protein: CTSSQDRGQGGYTF. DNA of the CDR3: TGCACCAGCAGCCAGGACAGGGGGCAAGGTGGCTACACCTTC.

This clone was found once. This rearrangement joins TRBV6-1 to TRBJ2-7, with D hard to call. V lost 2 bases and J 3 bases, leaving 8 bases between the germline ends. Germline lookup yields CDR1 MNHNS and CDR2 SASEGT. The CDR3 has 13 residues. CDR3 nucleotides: TGTGCCAGCAGTGAATACCCAGTCTACGAGCAGTACTTC. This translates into CASSEYPVYEQYF.

The CDR3 loop is CASSPDTGNTIYF. The CDR3 DNA sequence: TGTGCCAGCAGCCCGGACACTGGAAACACCATATATTTT. The chain carries TRBV7-7 and TRBJ1-3; a weak D match, TRBD1 (5 bases). This CDR3 spans 13 amino acids. Trimming shortened V by 5 bases and J by 2 bases, and 7 bases separated the two germline ends. CDR1 SSHAT and CDR2 FNYEAQ come from the germline V gene (reference sequence).

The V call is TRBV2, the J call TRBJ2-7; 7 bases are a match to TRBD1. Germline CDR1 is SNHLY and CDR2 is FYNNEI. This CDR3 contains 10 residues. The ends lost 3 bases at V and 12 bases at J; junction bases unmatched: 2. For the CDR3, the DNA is TGTGCCAGCAGTGACGGGACAGCGTACTTC. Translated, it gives CASSDGTAYF.

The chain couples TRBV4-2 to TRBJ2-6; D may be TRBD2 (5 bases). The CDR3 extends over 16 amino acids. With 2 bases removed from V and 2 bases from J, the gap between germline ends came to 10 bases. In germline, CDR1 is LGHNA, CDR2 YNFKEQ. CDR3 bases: TGTGCCAGCAGCCAAAAGTACGGGGCTGGGGCCAACGTCCTGACTTTC. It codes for CASSQKYGAGANVLTF.

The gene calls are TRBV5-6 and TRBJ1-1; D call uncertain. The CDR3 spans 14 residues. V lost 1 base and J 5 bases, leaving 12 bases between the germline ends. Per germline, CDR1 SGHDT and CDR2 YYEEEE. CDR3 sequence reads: CASSLPNIGTEAFF. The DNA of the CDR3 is TGTGCCAGCAGCTTGCCCAACATCGGGACTGAAGCTTTCTTT.

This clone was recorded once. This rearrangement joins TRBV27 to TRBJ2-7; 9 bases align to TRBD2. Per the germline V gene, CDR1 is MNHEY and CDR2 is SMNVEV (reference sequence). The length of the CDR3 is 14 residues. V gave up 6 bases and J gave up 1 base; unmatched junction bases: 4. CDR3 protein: CASRPAGGSYEQYF. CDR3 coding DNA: TGTGCCAGCAGACCAGCGGGGGGTTCCTACGAGCAGTACTTC.

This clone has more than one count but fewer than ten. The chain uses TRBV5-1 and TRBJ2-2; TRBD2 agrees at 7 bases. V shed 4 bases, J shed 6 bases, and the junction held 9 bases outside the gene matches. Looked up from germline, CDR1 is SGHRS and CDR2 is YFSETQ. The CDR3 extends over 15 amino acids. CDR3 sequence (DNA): TGCGCCAGCAGCCTTAGGGCGGGAGTGTCCGGGGAGCTGTTTTTT. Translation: CASSLRAGVSGELFF.

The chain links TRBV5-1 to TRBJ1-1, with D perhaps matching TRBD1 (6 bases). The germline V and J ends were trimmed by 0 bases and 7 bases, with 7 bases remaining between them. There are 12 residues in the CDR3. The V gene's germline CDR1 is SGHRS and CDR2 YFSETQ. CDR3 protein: CASSLGTVEAFF. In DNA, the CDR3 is TGCGCCAGCAGCTTGGGGACAGTTGAAGCTTTCTTT.

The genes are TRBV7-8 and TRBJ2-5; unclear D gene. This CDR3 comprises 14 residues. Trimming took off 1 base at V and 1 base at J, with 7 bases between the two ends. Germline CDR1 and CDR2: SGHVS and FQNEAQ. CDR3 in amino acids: CASSLEISQETQYF. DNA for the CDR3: TGTGCCAGCAGCTTAGAAATCTCCCAAGAGACCCAGTACTTC.

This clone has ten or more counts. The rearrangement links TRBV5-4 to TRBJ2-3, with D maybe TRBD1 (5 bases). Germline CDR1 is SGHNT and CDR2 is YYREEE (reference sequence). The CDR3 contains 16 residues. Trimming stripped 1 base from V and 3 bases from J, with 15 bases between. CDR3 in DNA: TGTGCCAGCAGCTTGAGAGCCGGCCCAGGGACAGATACGCAGTATTTT. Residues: CASSLRAGPGTDTQYF.

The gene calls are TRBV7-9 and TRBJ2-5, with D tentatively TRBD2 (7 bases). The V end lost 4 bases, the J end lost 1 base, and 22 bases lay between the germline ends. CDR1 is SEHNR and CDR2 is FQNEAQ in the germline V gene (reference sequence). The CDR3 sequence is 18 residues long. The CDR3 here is CASSYWGGLSGGQETQYF. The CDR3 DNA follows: TGTGCCAGCAGCTATTGGGGGGGCCTTTCGGGTGGCCAAGAGACCCAGTACTTC.

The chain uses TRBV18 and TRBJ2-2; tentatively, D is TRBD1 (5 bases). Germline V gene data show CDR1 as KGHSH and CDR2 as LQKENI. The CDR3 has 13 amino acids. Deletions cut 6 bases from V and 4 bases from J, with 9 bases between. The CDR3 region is CASSDQGTGELFF. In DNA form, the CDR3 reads TGTGCCAGCTCGGACCAGGGCACCGGGGAGCTGTTTTTT.

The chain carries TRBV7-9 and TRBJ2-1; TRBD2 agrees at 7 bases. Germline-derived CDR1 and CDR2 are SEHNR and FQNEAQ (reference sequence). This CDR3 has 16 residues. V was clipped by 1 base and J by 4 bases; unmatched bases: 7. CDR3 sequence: CASSLVGGRGYNEQFF. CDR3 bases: TGTGCCAGCAGCTTAGTGGGAGGGCGCGGTTACAATGAGCAGTTCTTC.

The CDR3 spells CASSLFDRVRTEAFF. The CDR3 coding sequence is TGTGCCAGCAGCTTATTCGACAGGGTTCGCACTGAAGCTTTCTTT. This chain links TRBV11-2 with TRBJ1-1; 7 bases agree with TRBD1. CDR3 length: 15 amino acids. With V trimmed by 2 bases and J by 4 bases, 7 bases remained unmatched. Germline V gene data show CDR1 as SGHAT and CDR2 as FQNNGV.

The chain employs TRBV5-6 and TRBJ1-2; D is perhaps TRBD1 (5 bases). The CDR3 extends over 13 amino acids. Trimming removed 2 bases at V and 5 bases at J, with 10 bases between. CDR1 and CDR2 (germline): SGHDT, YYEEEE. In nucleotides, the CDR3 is TGTGCCAGCAGCTTATTGGCAGGGTATGGCTACACCTTC. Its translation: CASSLLAGYGYTF.

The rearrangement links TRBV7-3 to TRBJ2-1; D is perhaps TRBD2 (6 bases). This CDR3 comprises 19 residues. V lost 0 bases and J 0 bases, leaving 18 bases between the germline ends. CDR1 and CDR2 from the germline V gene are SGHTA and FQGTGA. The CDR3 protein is CASSLTGGFFSSSYNEQFF. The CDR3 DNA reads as TGTGCCAGCAGCTTAACGGGAGGCTTTTTCTCGAGCTCCTACAATGAGCAGTTCTTC.

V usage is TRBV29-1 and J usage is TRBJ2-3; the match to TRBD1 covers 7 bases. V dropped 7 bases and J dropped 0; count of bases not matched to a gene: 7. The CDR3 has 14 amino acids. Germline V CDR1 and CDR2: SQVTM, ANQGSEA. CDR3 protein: CSGNRGGSTDTQYF. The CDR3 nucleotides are TGCAGCGGGAACAGGGGCGGGAGCACAGATACGCAGTATTTT.

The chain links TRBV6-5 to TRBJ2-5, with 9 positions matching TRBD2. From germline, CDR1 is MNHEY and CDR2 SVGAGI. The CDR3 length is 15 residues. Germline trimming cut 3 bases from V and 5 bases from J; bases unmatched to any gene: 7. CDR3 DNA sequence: TGTGCCAGCAGTTATCTTAGCGGGAGAGGGGAGACCCAGTACTTC. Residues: CASSYLSGRGETQYF.

CDR3 loop: CATKAGSGANVLTF. CDR3 DNA: TGTGCCACCAAAGCGGGCTCTGGGGCCAACGTCCTGACTTTC. The chain carries TRBV2 and TRBJ2-6; TRBD2 might be the D (6 bases). CDR1 and CDR2 from the germline V gene are SNHLY and FYNNEI. Deletions cut 10 bases from V and 0 bases from J, with 10 bases between. This CDR3 has 14 residues.

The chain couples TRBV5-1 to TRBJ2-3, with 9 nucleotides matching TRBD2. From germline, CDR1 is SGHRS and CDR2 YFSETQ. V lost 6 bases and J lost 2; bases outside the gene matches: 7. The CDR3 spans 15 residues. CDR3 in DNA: TGCGCCAGCACCAACCCTAGCGGGGACACAGATACGCAGTATTTT. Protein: CASTNPSGDTDTQYF. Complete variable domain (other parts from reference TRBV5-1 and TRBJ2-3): KAGVTQTPRYLIKTRGQQVTLSCSPISGHRSVSWYQQTPGQGLQFLFEYFSETQRNKGNFPGRFSGRQFSNSRSEMNVSTLELGDSALYLCASTNPSGDTDTQYFGPGTRLTVL.

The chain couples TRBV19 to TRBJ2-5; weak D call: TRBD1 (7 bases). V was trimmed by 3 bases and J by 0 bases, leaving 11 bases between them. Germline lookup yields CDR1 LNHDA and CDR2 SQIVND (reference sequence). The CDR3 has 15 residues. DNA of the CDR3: TGTGCCAGTAGTATGGCGGGACAGTACCAAGAGACCCAGTACTTC. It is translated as CASSMAGQYQETQYF.

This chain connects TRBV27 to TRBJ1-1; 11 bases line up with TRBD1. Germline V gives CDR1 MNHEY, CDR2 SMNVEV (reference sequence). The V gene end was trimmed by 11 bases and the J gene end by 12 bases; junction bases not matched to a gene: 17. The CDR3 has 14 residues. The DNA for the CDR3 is TGTGCCGCTCGACCCACCTGGGACAGGGGGTCTCCTTTCTTT. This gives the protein CAARPTWDRGSPFF.

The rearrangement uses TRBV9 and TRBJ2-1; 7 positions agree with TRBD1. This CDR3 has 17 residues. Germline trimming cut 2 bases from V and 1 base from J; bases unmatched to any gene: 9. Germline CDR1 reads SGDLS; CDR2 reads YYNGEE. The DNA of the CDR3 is TGTGCCAGCAGCGTCGGGCTGTGGGGACAGTCCTACAATGAGCAGTTCTTC. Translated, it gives CASSVGLWGQSYNEQFF. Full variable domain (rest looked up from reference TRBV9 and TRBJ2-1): DSGVTQTPKHLITATGQRVTLRCSPRSGDLSVYWYQQSLDQGLQFLIQYYNGEERAKGNILERFSAQQFPDLHSELNLSSLELGDSALYFCASSVGLWGQSYNEQFFGPGTRLTVL.